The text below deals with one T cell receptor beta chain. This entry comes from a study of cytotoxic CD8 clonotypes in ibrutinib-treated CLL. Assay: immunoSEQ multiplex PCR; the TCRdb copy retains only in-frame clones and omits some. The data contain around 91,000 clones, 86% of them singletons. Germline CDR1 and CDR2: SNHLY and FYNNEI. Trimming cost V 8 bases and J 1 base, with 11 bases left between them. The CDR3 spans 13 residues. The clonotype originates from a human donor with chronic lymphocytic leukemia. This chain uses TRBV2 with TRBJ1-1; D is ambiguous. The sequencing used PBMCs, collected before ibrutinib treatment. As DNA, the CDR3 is TGTGCCAGCCGAGTGGACGGGAACACTGAAGCTTTCTTT. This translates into CASRVDGNTEAFF.